Detailed here is one T cell receptor (beta chain). These data originate in a study of shared clonotypes between healthy human individuals. CD45RO-negative, CCR7-selected cells formed the naive CD8 fraction, which excluded terminally differentiated effector memory CD45RA+ cells. Per germline, CDR1 LNHDA and CDR2 SQIVND (reference sequence). This CDR3 has 14 amino acids. V was clipped by 5 bases and J by 0 bases, with 11 bases between them. The data were produced by immunoSEQ multiplex PCR, yet TCRdb's version contains in-frame clones alone and is incomplete. The table lists about 2 million clones, around 96% of them singletons.

The chain uses TRBV19 and TRBJ2-7; D is ambiguous. The clonotype was recovered from a man aged 18 to 30 in good health. Sequencing was carried out using naive CD8+ T cells sorted from blood. The CDR3 is CASSAGRSSYEQYF. Here the CDR3 DNA reads TGTGCCAGTAGTGCCGGACGGAGCTCCTACGAGCAGTACTTC.